A single sample is the source of the 24 T cell receptor beta chains below, sequenced in a study of T cell repertoires in cytomegalovirus infection. TCRdb re-called the reads with MiXCR, one entry per CDR3 protein. This sample has approximately 500,000 distinct CDR3 sequences; more than 15% occur once, and the top ten carry 20% to 30%. What was sequenced was CD8+ T cells from PBMCs. The receptor source for this set is a human donor in good health (CMV status not recorded). Some clones in this sample may be carry-over from other donors' samples.

This clonotype was seen a handful of times. The chain recombines TRBV6-9 with TRBJ1-4, with unresolved D. Trimming shortened V by 7 bases and J by 4 bases, and 13 bases separated the two germline ends. This CDR3 contains 14 residues. Germline V gene sequence: CDR1 MNHGY, CDR2 SVAAGI. The CDR3: CASTYSDLNEKLFF. DNA for the CDR3: TGTGCCAGCACCTACAGCGACCTTAATGAAAAACTGTTTTTT.

In its sample, this clonotype was seen many times. This rearrangement joins TRBV7-9 to TRBJ2-1; TRBD2 agrees at 12 bases. The CDR3 has 17 residues. Germline CDR1 SEHNR, CDR2 FQNEAQ (reference sequence). Losses at the gene ends were 0 bases for V and 4 bases for J; bases not matched to a gene: 4. The CDR3 DNA is TGTGCCAGCAGCTTAGCCGGACTAGCGGGGATATACAATGAGCAGTTCTTC. It is translated as CASSLAGLAGIYNEQFF.

The rearrangement uses TRBV19 and TRBJ2-7; D is possibly TRBD2 (6 bases). Germline V gene data show CDR1 as LNHDA and CDR2 as SQIVND (reference sequence). The CDR3 totals 15 residues. V dropped 3 bases and J dropped 0 bases, with 12 bases sitting between them. The CDR3 loop is CASSIGGPSSYEQYF. The CDR3 bases are TGTGCCAGTAGTATTGGAGGGCCGAGCTCCTACGAGCAGTACTTC.

This sequence joins TRBV15 and TRBJ2-2; D not certain. With 6 bases removed from V and 9 bases from J, the gap between germline ends came to 11 bases. The CDR3 is made up of 12 amino acids. Germline CDR1 and CDR2: LNHNV and YYDKDF (reference sequence). The CDR3 region has the DNA TGTGCCACCAGGACCCCTCCCAGGGAGCTGTTTTTT. It encodes CATRTPPRELFF.

This clonotype was seen at least ten times. The chain is built from TRBV7-6 and TRBJ2-1; 9 positions agree with TRBD2. Trimming at V came to 1 base and at J to 9 bases, leaving 7 bases not matched to a gene. CDR3 length: 15 residues. CDR1 and CDR2 (germline): SGHVS, FNYEAQ. The CDR3 nucleotides read TGTGCCAGCAGCTTAGTAGGCGGGGGGGCCCGTGAGCAGTTCTTC. Its protein is CASSLVGGGAREQFF.

The genes are TRBV6-6 and TRBJ2-2; D may be TRBD2 (6 bases). Germline V lookup: CDR1 MNHNY, CDR2 SVGAGI (reference sequence). This CDR3 contains 16 residues. Trimming shortened V by 0 bases and J by 3 bases, and 11 bases separated the two germline ends. The CDR3 DNA sequence: TGTGCCAGCAGTTACTCGGGGACTGCCTACACCGGGGAGCTGTTTTTT. Amino acid sequence: CASSYSGTAYTGELFF.

This clonotype showed up many times. CDR3 nucleotide sequence: TGTGCCAGCAGCTTAACTACCCCAGGCATCGATGAGCAGTTCTTC. Protein product: CASSLTTPGIDEQFF. V and J are TRBV11-2 and TRBJ2-1; no clear D. Per germline, CDR1 SGHAT and CDR2 FQNNGV. The CDR3 covers 15 residues. V was trimmed by 2 bases and J by 8 bases, leaving 16 bases between them.

The genes are TRBV27 and TRBJ1-4; a possible D gene is TRBD1 (6 bases). Trimming cost V 0 bases and J 4 bases, with 12 bases left between them. This CDR3 contains 16 residues. Germline loops: CDR1 MNHEY, CDR2 SMNVEV (reference sequence). As DNA, the CDR3 is TGTGCCAGCAGTTTATCCCCTAGGGGGGTTAATGAAAAACTGTTTTTT. Amino acid sequence: CASSLSPRGVNEKLFF.

This clonotype was detected many times. The rearrangement joins TRBV7-9 to TRBJ1-1; the D gene is possibly TRBD1 (6 bases). Trimming took 5 bases from V and 6 from J, leaving 13 bases between them. The CDR3 consists of 13 residues. CDR1 and CDR2 from the germline V gene are SEHNR and FQNEAQ (reference sequence). The CDR3 here is CASSPGVFSEAFF. The DNA for the CDR3 is TGTGCCAGCAGCCCAGGGGTGTTTTCTGAAGCTTTCTTT.

Many counts were recorded for this clonotype. CDR3 in amino acids: CASSLNPGQVGTEAFF. CDR3 sequence (DNA): TGTGCCAGCAGCTTAAACCCAGGGCAGGTCGGGACTGAAGCTTTCTTT. The chain links TRBV11-2 to TRBJ1-1, with D perhaps matching TRBD1 (5 bases). Germline CDR1 is SGHAT and CDR2 is FQNNGV. V shed 2 bases and J shed 5 bases, with 18 bases lying between them. The CDR3 is made up of 16 amino acids.

The chain uses TRBV6-6 and TRBJ2-7; D is undetermined. Germline V lookup: CDR1 MNHNY, CDR2 SVGAGI (reference sequence). Trimming shortened V by 6 bases and J by 4 bases, and 13 bases separated the two germline ends. CDR3 size: 13 residues. As DNA, the CDR3 is TGTGCCAGCAGACCTCGACTGCTTTACGAGCAGTACTTC. The encoded protein is CASRPRLLYEQYF.

The V call is TRBV6-1, the J call TRBJ2-1; perhaps TRBD2 as D (7 bases). The CDR3 covers 15 residues. Trimming took 0 bases from V and 6 from J, leaving 12 bases between them. CDR1 and CDR2 (germline): MNHNS, SASEGT. The CDR3 coding sequence is TGTGCCAGCAGTGAAGCGCGGGGAGGGGGCAATGAGCAGTTCTTC. Encoded protein: CASSEARGGGNEQFF.

This clonotype showed up many times. The chain has TRBV19 and TRBJ1-1; 11 bases map to TRBD1. There are 16 residues in the CDR3. The J segment lost 3 bases and the V segment lost 6 bases, leaving 9 bases of the junction unmatched. Germline CDR1 reads LNHDA; CDR2 reads SQIVND (reference sequence). In DNA, the CDR3 is TGTGCCAGTAGAACCGGGACAGGGGGGGGTTACACTGAAGCTTTCTTT. This sequence encodes CASRTGTGGGYTEAFF.

There are many counts of this clonotype. This chain uses TRBV7-9 with TRBJ1-6, with D uncertain. The CDR3 contains 12 residues. CDR1 and CDR2 (germline): SEHNR, FQNEAQ (reference sequence). V lost 4 bases and J lost 2, with 0 bases in between. CDR3 in amino acids: CASSSYNSPLHF. The CDR3 DNA sequence: TGTGCCAGCAGCTCCTATAATTCACCCCTCCACTTT.

In this sample, this clonotype turned up a few times. The chain joins TRBV27 to TRBJ1-1, with D tentatively TRBD1 (5 bases). Looked up from germline, CDR1 is MNHEY and CDR2 is SMNVEV (reference sequence). This CDR3 spans 13 amino acids. V lost 6 bases, J lost 3 bases, and 11 bases lay in between. The CDR3 protein is CASSRKGYTEAFF. The CDR3 DNA is TGTGCCAGCAGCAGAAAGGGGTACACTGAAGCTTTCTTT.

The chain is built from TRBV15 and TRBJ2-5; D remains unclear. Germline CDR1 and CDR2: LNHNV and YYDKDF (reference sequence). The length of the CDR3 is 14 residues. Trimming stripped 4 bases from V and 1 base from J, with 10 bases between. The CDR3 DNA is TGTGCCACCAGCACCGTCTGGGTCCAAGAGACCCAGTACTTC. Amino acids: CATSTVWVQETQYF.

This clonotype was detected ten times or more. The V gene is TRBV12-3 or TRBV12-4, the J gene TRBJ2-3; D may be TRBD1 (5 bases). The CDR3 has 16 residues. With 4 bases removed from V and 2 bases from J, the gap between germline ends came to 16 bases. This CDR3 reads CASSSTGYLFTDTQYF. CDR3 sequence (DNA): TGTGCCAGCAGTTCCACAGGTTACCTCTTCACAGATACGCAGTATTTT.

This clonotype came up many times. The chain carries TRBV7-9 and TRBJ1-3; TRBD1 might be the D (5 bases). Looked up from germline, CDR1 is SEHNR and CDR2 is FQNEAQ (reference sequence). The ends were cut back, 5 bases at V and 0 bases at J, with 17 bases in the middle. The CDR3 is made up of 17 amino acids. The CDR3 nucleotides are TGTGCCAGCAGCCCACCTGTAAAAGACAGCTCTGGAAACACCATATATTTT. Protein: CASSPPVKDSSGNTIYF.

This clonotype occurred many times. The CDR3 nucleotides read TGTGCCAGCAGCCGGATCGTCGAGGGGAACACTGAAGCTTTCTTT. This encodes CASSRIVEGNTEAFF. The V gene is TRBV4-2, the J gene TRBJ1-1; D is unclear. This CDR3 region has 15 residues. The germline V gene encodes CDR1 LGHNA and CDR2 YNFKEQ. The V and J ends lost 4 bases and 1 base respectively, with 13 bases between them.

The chain combines TRBV30 with TRBJ2-1, with TRBD2 identical over 8 bases. After removal of 0 bases from V and 4 bases from J, the junction contained 5 bases not matched to a gene. The CDR3 has 15 residues. Germline-derived CDR1 and CDR2 are GTSNPN and SVGIG (reference sequence). CDR3 DNA: TGTGCCTGGAGTGTAAGTAGCGGGGTTTACAATGAGCAGTTCTTC. Encoded protein: CAWSVSSGVYNEQFF.

The rearrangement uses TRBV27 and TRBJ2-6; 11 bases line up with TRBD1. The CDR3 contains 18 residues. Looked up from germline, CDR1 is MNHEY and CDR2 is SMNVEV (reference sequence). J lost 1 base, V lost 6 bases, and 8 bases had no gene match. The CDR3 DNA sequence: TGTGCCAGCAGCTCCCTCGGACAGGGGGCATCTGGGGCCAACGTCCTGACTTTC. It specifies CASSSLGQGASGANVLTF.

V gene TRBV27 combines with J gene TRBJ1-3, with D possibly being TRBD1 (5 bases). Deletions cut 7 bases from V and 8 bases from J, with 21 bases between. Germline V CDR1 and CDR2: MNHEY, SMNVEV (reference sequence). This CDR3 is built from 15 residues. CDR3 nucleotides: TGTGCCAGCACCAAACCAGGGAGGTCCCGAGACACCATATATTTT. It codes for CASTKPGRSRDTIYF.

The V gene is TRBV29-1, the J gene TRBJ2-7; 9 bases fit TRBD1. CDR1 is SQVTM, CDR2 ANQGSEA, per germline. J lost 2 bases, V lost 5 bases, and 13 bases had no gene match. CDR3 length equals 16 residues. CDR3 residues: CSVPKGGTGRPYEQYF. The CDR3 bases are TGCAGCGTTCCTAAAGGGGGGACAGGGAGACCCTACGAGCAGTACTTC.

This chain joins TRBV27 and TRBJ2-3, with 7 bases fitting TRBD2. The CDR3 consists of 18 residues. The germline gives CDR1 MNHEY, CDR2 SMNVEV (reference sequence). V lost 2 bases and J lost 0; bases outside the gene matches: 11. CDR3 DNA: TGTGCCAGCAGTTTACCGGGGAGGGAGGGGTGGAGCACAGATACGCAGTATTTT. It codes for CASSLPGREGWSTDTQYF.